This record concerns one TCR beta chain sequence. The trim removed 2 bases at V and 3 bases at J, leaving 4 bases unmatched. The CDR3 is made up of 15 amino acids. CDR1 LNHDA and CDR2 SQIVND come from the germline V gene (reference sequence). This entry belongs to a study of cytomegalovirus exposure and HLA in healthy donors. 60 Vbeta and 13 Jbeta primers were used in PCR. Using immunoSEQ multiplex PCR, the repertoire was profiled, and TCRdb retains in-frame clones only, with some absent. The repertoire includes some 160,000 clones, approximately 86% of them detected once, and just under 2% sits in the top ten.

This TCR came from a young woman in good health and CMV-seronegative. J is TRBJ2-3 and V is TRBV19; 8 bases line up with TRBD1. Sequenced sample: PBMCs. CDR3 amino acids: CASSILNRGTDTQYF. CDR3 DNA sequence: TGTGCCAGTAGTATATTAAACAGGGGGACAGATACGCAGTATTTT.